Listed here is a single T cell receptor (beta chain). Its antigen is still unknown. This sample is part of a study of T cell responses to AZD1222 COVID-19 vaccine. The protocol was immunoSEQ multiplex PCR, while the TCRdb copy is restricted to in-frame clones and leaves out a portion. The data show 150,000 or so clones, with about 90% seen just once and under 4% held by the top ten. The CDR3 is 14 amino acids. From germline, CDR1 is LGHNT and CDR2 FRNRAP. Trimming removed 1 base from V and 6 bases from J, with 12 bases in between. Overall study findings and caveats: Unmutated regions of variants are reportedly targeted by nearly half of spike-specific TCRs.

The clonotype originates from an adult in good health. The V and J genes are TRBV12-5 and TRBJ1-1; D is uncertain. Sequenced here: peripheral blood, sampled on day 0 of AZD1222 vaccination. The CDR3 is CASGLAPQVPEAFF. For the CDR3, the DNA is TGTGCTAGTGGTTTGGCTCCCCAGGTCCCTGAAGCTTTCTTT.